Listed here is a single T cell receptor (beta chain). Its antigen is unknown. This CDR3 is missing its conserved last phenylalanine or tryptophan, likely due to a read error. Via MiXCR, TCRdb re-called the multiplex PCR reads, giving one row per CDR3 protein. Of about 130,000 distinct CDR3 sequences in the sample, around 20% were seen once. The data derive from a study of breast tumors, draining lymph nodes, adjacent tissues. Regarding the study as a whole: The lymph node origin of tumor T cells was framed as consistent with a hypothesis, not demonstrated. Luminal-like breast cancer showed significantly greater tumor-nontumor repertoire similarity than basal-like breast cancer did.

V was pared by 3 bases and J by 3 bases, with 13 bases between. The CDR3 is made up of 15 amino acids. Germline loops: CDR1 SGHTS, CDR2 YDEGEE. Samples came from axillary lymph nodes draining the breast cancer. The V gene is TRBV5-8, the J gene TRBJ1-5; D gene ambiguous. Input material: axillary lymph node tissue. This TCR was recovered from a female donor with breast cancer. Some clones in this sample may be carry-over from other donors' samples. The CDR3 coding sequence is TGTGCCAGCAGCTCCGCGGCAGGTTACAATCAGCCCCAGCATCTT. The encoded protein is CASSSAAGYNQPQHL.